The sequence of this TCR beta chain was determined in a study of T-cell memory formation after mild COVID-19. Germline loops: CDR1 SGHRS, CDR2 YFSETQ. V shed 5 bases and J shed 3 bases, with 14 bases lying between them. The CDR3 loop spans 14 amino acids. Broader study findings: Cross-reactive memory apparently joined, as some responding clones appeared in pre-infection memory.

This clonotype was observed many times. Its antigen is undetermined. TCRdb itself ran the 5' RACE reads through MiXCR, one entry per CDR3 protein. The sample contains some 13,000 distinct CDR3 sequences, around 12% of which appear only once. Sequences were obtained from PBMCs or a T cell subset sorted from them (not recorded which). The V gene is TRBV5-1, the J gene TRBJ1-1; D remains unclear. This receptor was taken from an adult woman who had mild COVID-19 (a few samples of this study predate the infection). Cell type and time point are not known. The CDR3 sequence is CASRMGIFDTEAFF. The CDR3 DNA sequence: TGCGCCAGCAGGATGGGGATATTTGACACTGAAGCTTTCTTT. The entire variable domain, with the rest obtained from reference TRBV5-1 and TRBJ1-1, is as follows: KAGVTQTPRYLIKTRGQQVTLSCSPISGHRSVSWYQQTPGQGLQFLFEYFSETQRNKGNFPGRFSGRQFSNSRSEMNVSTLELGDSALYLCASRMGIFDTEAFFGQGTRLTVV.